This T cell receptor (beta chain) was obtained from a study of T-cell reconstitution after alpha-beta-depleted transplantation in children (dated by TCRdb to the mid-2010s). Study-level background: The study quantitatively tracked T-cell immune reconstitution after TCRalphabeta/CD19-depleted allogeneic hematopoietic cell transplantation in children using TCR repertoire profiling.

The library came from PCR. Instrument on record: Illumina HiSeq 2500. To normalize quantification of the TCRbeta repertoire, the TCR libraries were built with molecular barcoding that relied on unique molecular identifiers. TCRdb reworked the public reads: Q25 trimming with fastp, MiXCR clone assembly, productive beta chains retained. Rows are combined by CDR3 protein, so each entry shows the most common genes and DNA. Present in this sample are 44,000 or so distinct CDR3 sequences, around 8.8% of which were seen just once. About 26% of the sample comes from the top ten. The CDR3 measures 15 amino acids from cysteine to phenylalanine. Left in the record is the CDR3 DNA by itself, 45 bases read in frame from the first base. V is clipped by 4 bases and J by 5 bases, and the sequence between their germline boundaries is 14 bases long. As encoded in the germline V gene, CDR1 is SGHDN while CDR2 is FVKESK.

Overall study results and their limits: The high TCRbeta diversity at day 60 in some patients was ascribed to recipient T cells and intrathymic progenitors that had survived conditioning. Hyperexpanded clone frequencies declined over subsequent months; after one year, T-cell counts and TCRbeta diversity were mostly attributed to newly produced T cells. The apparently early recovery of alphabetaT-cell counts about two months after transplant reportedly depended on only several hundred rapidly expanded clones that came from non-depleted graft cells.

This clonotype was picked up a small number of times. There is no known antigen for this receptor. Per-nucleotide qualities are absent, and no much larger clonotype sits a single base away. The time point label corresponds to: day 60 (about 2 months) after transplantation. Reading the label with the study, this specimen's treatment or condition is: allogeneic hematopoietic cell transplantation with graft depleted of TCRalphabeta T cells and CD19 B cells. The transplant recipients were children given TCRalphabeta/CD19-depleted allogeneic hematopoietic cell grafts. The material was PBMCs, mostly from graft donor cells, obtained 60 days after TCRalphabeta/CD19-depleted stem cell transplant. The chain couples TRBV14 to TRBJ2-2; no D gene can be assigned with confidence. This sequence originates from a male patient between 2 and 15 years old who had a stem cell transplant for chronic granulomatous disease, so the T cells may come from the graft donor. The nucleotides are TGTGCCAGCAGCCTCCTAGGCATGATGACCGGGGAGCTGTTTTTT. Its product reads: CASSLLGMMTGELFF.